These T cell receptor beta chains were read from a single sample in a study of PD-1 blockade in classical Hodgkin lymphoma. Clones were read by immunoSEQ multiplex PCR, and TCRdb kept only the in-frame ones, dropping some. The sample lists roughly 100,000 clones, roughly 91% occurring once. The specimen was peripheral blood mononuclear cells (PBMCs), collected before the fourth cycle of nivolumab. These receptors all stem from a human donor with classical Hodgkin lymphoma. Both conserved end residues are part of each CDR3. A D gene is named only where the DNA matches it firmly. Some rows have no size entry. The others give once, few or many, or a class for an expanded clone.

cdr3_length	v_call	j_call	d_call	clone_size	cdr3_aa	cdr3_nt
14	TRBV10-1	TRBJ2-3	.	.	CASSDTQGPDTQYF	TGCGCCAGCAGCGACACGCAGGGGCCAGATACGCAGTATTTT
16	TRBV28	TRBJ1-1	.	.	CASSLGLYGGNTEAFF	TGTGCCAGCAGTTTAGGACTCTACGGCGGGAACACTGAAGCTTTCTTT
17	TRBV5-1	TRBJ2-2	TRBD2	.	CASSLVTWRENSGELFF	TGCGCCAGCAGCTTGGTTACCTGGCGGGAGAATTCCGGGGAGCTGTTTTTT
16	TRBV5-1	TRBJ2-7	TRBD1	.	CASSWPGTGGVNEQYF	TGCGCCAGCAGCTGGCCCGGGACAGGGGGCGTAAACGAGCAGTACTTC
19	TRBV27	TRBJ2-2	TRBD2	.	CASSAATSGRLWGTGELFF	TGTGCCAGCAGTGCCGCGACTAGCGGGAGGCTCTGGGGAACCGGGGAGCTGTTTTTT
16	TRBV19	TRBJ1-2	TRBD1	.	CASSTIVGTGVDGYTF	TGTGCCAGTAGTACGATAGTCGGGACAGGGGTCGATGGCTACACCTTC
13	TRBV11-1	TRBJ2-1	TRBD2	few	CAMSAGPWDEQFF	TGTGCCATGTCAGCGGGACCCTGGGATGAGCAGTTCTTC
11	TRBV27	TRBJ1-1	.	.	CASSTGTEAFF	TGTGCCAGCAGTACAGGGACTGAAGCTTTCTTT
15	TRBV30	TRBJ2-5	TRBD2	.	CAWSRIRLAVETQYF	TGTGCCTGGAGCAGAATAAGACTAGCGGTTGAGACCCAGTACTTC
13	TRBV5-1	TRBJ1-1	.	few	CASSGLVNTEAFF	TGCGCCAGCAGCGGGCTAGTGAACACTGAAGCTTTCTTT
16	TRBV7-3	TRBJ2-2	.	.	CASSPSRERVTGELFF	TGTGCCAGCAGCCCTTCGAGGGAGAGGGTCACCGGGGAGCTGTTTTTT
16	TRBV5-1	TRBJ2-1	.	.	CASSSDLGRGNNEQFF	TGCGCCAGCAGCTCCGACCTCGGGCGGGGAAACAATGAGCAGTTCTTC
18	TRBV19	TRBJ2-5	.	.	CASSIELTIPKREETQYF	TGTGCCAGTAGTATAGAACTTACTATTCCCAAGAGAGAAGAGACCCAGTACTTC
14	TRBV5-4	TRBJ2-2	.	once	CASSLPGAAGELFF	TGTGCCAGCAGCTTGCCCGGGGCGGCCGGGGAGCTGTTTTTT
16	TRBV30	TRBJ1-5	.	few	CAWSPKVGLSNQPQHF	TGTGCCTGGAGTCCTAAAGTGGGGTTAAGCAATCAGCCCCAGCATTTT